The 20 T cell receptor beta chains below all came from one sample that was sequenced in a study of cytotoxic CD8 clonotypes in ibrutinib-treated CLL. Generated by immunoSEQ multiplex PCR, the TCRdb table keeps only in-frame clones and is missing some. Of more than 200,000 clones in the sample, roughly 70% were seen once. Sequencing used PBMCs, obtained after 24 months of ibrutinib treatment. The receptor source for this set is a human donor with chronic lymphocytic leukemia.

This clone was counted only a few times. The chain is built from TRBV29-1 and TRBJ2-3; D may be TRBD1 (6 bases). Deletions cut 7 bases from V and 4 bases from J, with 15 bases between. The CDR3 is 13 amino acids. Germline V gene sequence: CDR1 SQVTM, CDR2 ANQGSEA. For the CDR3, the DNA is TGCAGCGGAGCAGGGGCCCTCCCAGATACGCAGTATTTT. Translating gives CSGAGALPDTQYF.

The CDR3 DNA reads as TGTGCCAGCAGTTCCACAGGGGGAGGAAACACCATATATTTT. Amino acid sequence: CASSSTGGGNTIYF. The chain carries TRBV28 and TRBJ1-3; 8 bases fit TRBD1. The germline V gene has CDR1 MDHEN and CDR2 SYDVKM. The CDR3 extends over 14 amino acids. V shed 4 bases and J 4 bases; nucleotides not matched to a gene: 3.

The sample holds a few counts of this clone. The chain joins TRBV29-1 to TRBJ1-2; no reliable D call. V was shortened by 4 bases and J by 8 bases, with 11 bases between the two germline ends. Germline V gene data show CDR1 as SQVTM and CDR2 as ANQGSEA. The CDR3 covers 11 residues. In DNA form, the CDR3 reads TGCAGCGTTGGAAGGCATTTGGGCTACACCTTC. The encoded protein is CSVGRHLGYTF. Drawing the rest from reference TRBV29-1 and TRBJ1-2, the complete variable domain is SAVISQKPSRDICQRGTSLTIQCQVDSQVTMMFWYRQQPGQSLTLIATANQGSEATYESGFVIDKFPISRPNLTFSTLTVSNMSPEDSSIYLCSVGRHLGYTFGSGTRLTVV.

This clone was seen a few times. The chain is built from TRBV19 and TRBJ2-3; TRBD2 is a possible D gene (5 bases). This CDR3 is built from 18 residues. Germline CDR1 is LNHDA and CDR2 is SQIVND (reference sequence). Trimming shortened V by 7 bases and J by 4 bases, and 27 bases separated the two germline ends. The chain's CDR3 is CASIMEDGYRVGADTQYF. The CDR3 coding sequence is TGTGCCAGTATCATGGAGGACGGCTACCGCGTGGGCGCAGATACGCAGTATTTT.

The chain has TRBV9 and TRBJ2-7; D uncertain. V was shortened by 3 bases and J by 5 bases, with 9 bases between the two germline ends. This CDR3 has 12 residues. Germline CDR1 reads SGDLS; CDR2 reads YYNGEE. Here the CDR3 reads CASSERDHEQYF. The DNA for the CDR3 is TGTGCCAGCAGCGAACGCGACCACGAGCAGTACTTC.

This chain connects TRBV9 to TRBJ2-5, with D tentatively TRBD1 (5 bases). Per the germline V gene, CDR1 is SGDLS and CDR2 is YYNGEE. The CDR3 spans 13 residues. Trimming pared 0 bases from V and 5 bases from J, leaving 8 bases between. In nucleotides, the CDR3 is TGTGCCAGCAGCGTAGCTCAGGGCGAGACCCAGTACTTC. Translation gives CASSVAQGETQYF.

The gene calls are TRBV28 and TRBJ1-1; no firm D call. The CDR3 runs 12 residues. Germline CDR1 reads MDHEN; CDR2 reads SYDVKM. V lost 6 bases and J 10 bases, leaving 15 bases between the germline ends. CDR3 in amino acids: CASSLVGGPAFF. The CDR3, as DNA: TGTGCCAGCAGCCTAGTGGGAGGCCCAGCTTTCTTT.

This chain links TRBV28 with TRBJ2-5; 9 nucleotides match TRBD1. The junction had 21 bases not matched to a gene; V was cut back by 8 bases and J by 14 bases. Per germline, CDR1 MDHEN and CDR2 SYDVKM. The CDR3 contains 15 residues. The CDR3 protein is CASGTQGQGEAGPYF. CDR3 coding DNA: TGTGCCAGCGGGACCCAGGGACAGGGAGAAGCTGGCCCATACTTC.

The CDR3: CASSQEMGGGYTF. In DNA, the CDR3 is TGCGCCAGCAGCCAAGAGATGGGAGGTGGCTACACCTTC. This chain uses TRBV4-1 with TRBJ1-2; D remains ambiguous. V shed 0 bases and J shed 7 bases, with 9 bases lying between them. Germline loops: CDR1 MGHRA, CDR2 YSYEKL. The CDR3 runs 13 residues.

This clone was seen just once. The chain carries TRBV5-6 and TRBJ1-1; possibly TRBD1 for D (5 bases). The CDR3 totals 14 residues. CDR1 SGHDT and CDR2 YYEEEE come from the germline V gene. Trimming took off 4 bases at V and 3 bases at J, with 13 bases between the two ends. CDR3 in DNA: TGTGCCAGCAGCCAAAGGGGTCCCTACACTGAAGCTTTCTTT. It is translated as CASSQRGPYTEAFF.

V gene TRBV27 combines with J gene TRBJ2-7; no reliable D call. Trimming took 4 bases from V and 0 from J, leaving 13 bases between them. Germline lookup yields CDR1 MNHEY and CDR2 SMNVEV (reference sequence). The CDR3 covers 15 residues. In DNA, the CDR3 is TGTGCCAGCAGTTCGTACTCTATGAGCTCCTACGAGCAGTACTTC. The encoded protein is CASSSYSMSSYEQYF.

The chain has TRBV4-3 and TRBJ2-3, with D maybe TRBD1 (5 bases). Trimming cost V 0 bases and J 4 bases, with 8 bases left between them. Germline loops: CDR1 LGHNA, CDR2 YSLEER. The CDR3 totals 14 residues. CDR3 residues: CASSQDREPDTQYF. DNA for the CDR3: TGCGCCAGCAGCCAAGACAGGGAACCAGATACGCAGTATTTT.

The rearrangement uses TRBV9 and TRBJ2-1, with 7 positions matching TRBD2. The V gene end was trimmed by 0 bases and the J gene end by 5 bases; junction bases not matched to a gene: 5. CDR3 size: 15 residues. Germline V gene data show CDR1 as SGDLS and CDR2 as YYNGEE. CDR3 loop: CASSVDVGLHNEQFF. CDR3 DNA: TGTGCCAGCAGCGTAGACGTGGGACTACACAATGAGCAGTTCTTC.

The count of this clone is one. The V gene is TRBV7-9, the J gene TRBJ2-7, with no clear D. Germline V lookup: CDR1 SEHNR, CDR2 FQNEAQ (reference sequence). The CDR3 covers 14 residues. V was pared by 5 bases and J by 4 bases, with 15 bases between. This chain's CDR3 is CASSPSGTAYEQYF. CDR3 nucleotide sequence: TGTGCCAGCAGCCCCAGTGGAACCGCTTACGAGCAGTACTTC.

The CDR3 sequence: CSVESAGGLNSYEQYF. The DNA of the CDR3 is TGCAGCGTTGAATCAGCGGGAGGGCTCAACTCCTACGAGCAGTACTTC. The chain is built from TRBV29-1 and TRBJ2-7, with 10 bases lining up with TRBD2. Germline CDR1 reads SQVTM; CDR2 reads ANQGSEA. The CDR3 covers 16 residues. Trimming removed 2 bases from V and 0 bases from J; junction bases left unmatched: 7.

V gene TRBV7-3 combines with J gene TRBJ2-3; possible D gene TRBD2, 6 bases. Germline CDR1 SGHTA, CDR2 FQGTGA. Trimming pared 3 bases from V and 2 bases from J, leaving 9 bases between. The CDR3 is made up of 14 amino acids. The DNA of the CDR3 is TGTGCCAGCAGCTTCGGCGGGAACACAGATACGCAGTATTTT. As protein: CASSFGGNTDTQYF. Full variable domain (outside the CDR3, taken from reference TRBV7-3 and TRBJ2-3): GAGVSQTPSNKVTEKGKYVELRCDPISGHTALYWYRQSLGQGPEFLIYFQGTGAADDSGLPNDRFFAVRPEGSVSTLKIQRTERGDSAVYLCASSFGGNTDTQYFGPGTRLTVL.

Turning to this clone: Other DNA sequences within the sample encode an identical CDR3. The rearrangement links TRBV28 to TRBJ2-7; no clear D. Germline lookup yields CDR1 MDHEN and CDR2 SYDVKM. Trimming pared 6 bases from V and 3 bases from J, leaving 6 bases between. This CDR3 contains 11 residues. For the CDR3, the DNA is TGTGCCAGCAGACTAAACTACGAGCAGTACTTC. Protein sequence: CASRLNYEQYF.

The chain uses TRBV30 and TRBJ1-3; 11 nucleotides line up with TRBD1. The CDR3 covers 19 residues. Germline V lookup: CDR1 GTSNPN, CDR2 SVGIG (reference sequence). V lost 4 bases, J lost 4 bases, and 18 bases stayed unmatched. CDR3 coding DNA: TGTGCCTGGAATGGGGACAGGGGGTCTCTTTCCCCGTCCGGAAACACCATATATTTT. It yields the protein CAWNGDRGSLSPSGNTIYF.

V usage is TRBV2 and J usage is TRBJ1-1; 7 bases agree with TRBD1. This CDR3 spans 14 amino acids. Germline CDR1 SNHLY, CDR2 FYNNEI. V shed 7 bases and J 6 bases; nucleotides not matched to a gene: 11. CDR3 bases: TGTGCCAGCATTAAGGACAGGTCTTTCTCTGAAGCTTTCTTT. It yields the protein CASIKDRSFSEAFF.

The rearrangement links TRBV4-2 to TRBJ1-3; D uncertain. Germline loops: CDR1 LGHNA, CDR2 YNFKEQ. The CDR3 is made up of 15 amino acids. Trimming pared 0 bases from V and 3 bases from J, leaving 9 bases between. CDR3: CASSQEGARGNTIYF. In DNA form, the CDR3 reads TGTGCCAGCAGCCAAGAAGGAGCGCGTGGAAACACCATATATTTT.